The 12 T cell receptor beta chains below were found in one sample sequenced in a study of spatial heterogeneity in lung cancer. The sample's time point: sample taken at primary tumor resection. TCRdb redid the calling of the 5' RACE reads with MiXCR, one entry per CDR3 protein. The sample contains approximately 15,000 distinct CDR3 sequences, roughly 3.9% of which appear only once. The specimen was normal lung tissue next to the tumor, collected at surgery. The receptors were sampled from a male donor with early-stage non-small cell lung cancer.

There are many counts of this clonotype. The size of this beta chain means little, since it is a stray read in a library made for alpha chains. The chain is built from TRBV20-1 and TRBJ2-3; D possibly corresponds to TRBD2 (6 bases). V shed 0 bases and J shed 1 base, with 11 bases lying between them. CDR3 length: 15 residues. Germline V gene sequence: CDR1 DFQATT, CDR2 SNEGSKA (reference sequence). The CDR3 DNA reads as TGCAGTGCTAGAGATTGGAGGGGAGGCACAGATACGCAGTATTTT. It is translated as CSARDWRGGTDTQYF.

This clonotype was counted ten times or more. Because this beta chain is a stray read in a library intended to capture alpha chains, its abundance should not be given much weight. This chain joins TRBV11-2 and TRBJ2-7; 11 bases align to TRBD2. V was pared by 0 bases and J by 3 bases, with 4 bases of the junction left unmatched. Germline lookup yields CDR1 SGHAT and CDR2 FQNNGV. The CDR3 runs 16 residues. The CDR3, as DNA: TGTGCCAGCAGCTTAGATACTACTAGCGGGAGCTACGAGCAGTACTTC. Protein product: CASSLDTTSGSYEQYF.

This clonotype was recorded many times. Being off target in a library aimed at alpha chains, this beta chain has a size of little meaning. The chain uses TRBV7-2 and TRBJ2-5; D is uncertain. Deletions cut 5 bases from V and 1 base from J, with 11 bases between. This CDR3 region has 14 residues. Per germline, CDR1 SGHTA and CDR2 FQGNSA. CDR3 amino acids: CASSPGRRQETQYF. The CDR3 nucleotides are TGTGCCAGCAGCCCCGGCAGACGCCAAGAGACCCAGTACTTC.

This clonotype was seen at least ten times. This beta chain is an unintended read in a library built for alpha chains; its size means little. The rearrangement uses TRBV7-2 and TRBJ1-4; TRBD1 matches 8 bases. The CDR3 has 16 residues. The J segment lost 8 bases and the V segment lost 1 base, leaving 9 bases of the junction unmatched. From germline, CDR1 is SGHTA and CDR2 FQGNSA. The chain's CDR3 is CASSLGGQGGGEKLFF. CDR3 in DNA: TGTGCCAGCAGCTTAGGAGGACAGGGTGGTGGCGAAAAACTGTTTTTT.

This clonotype was picked up many times. A library prepared for alpha chains yielded this beta chain as an off-target read; its size is of little meaning. The gene calls are TRBV6-2 or TRBV6-3 and TRBJ1-1; 7 nucleotides agree with TRBD1. The V gene end was trimmed by 2 bases and the J gene end by 5 bases; junction bases not matched to a gene: 5. This CDR3 is built from 14 residues. CDR1 and CDR2 from the germline V gene are MNHEY and SVGEGT. The CDR3: CASSYARGSTEAFF. CDR3 nucleotides: TGTGCCAGCAGTTACGCCAGGGGGAGTACTGAAGCTTTCTTT.

This clonotype showed up many times. Because the library targeted alpha chains, this beta chain is an off-target read whose size means little. The chain has TRBV29-1 and TRBJ2-7; the match to TRBD2 covers 8 bases. J was trimmed by 2 bases and V by 7 bases; bases with no gene match: 10. The CDR3 loop spans 14 amino acids. Germline V gene sequence: CDR1 SQVTM, CDR2 ANQGSEA. CDR3 sequence reads: CSAQSGRPPYEQYF. DNA for the CDR3: TGCAGCGCCCAGAGCGGGAGACCACCCTACGAGCAGTACTTC.

This clonotype was observed at least ten times. This beta chain came through as a stray read in a library set up for alpha chains, and its size says little. This chain links TRBV2 with TRBJ1-4; possible D gene TRBD1, 6 bases. The CDR3 is 14 amino acids. V lost 4 bases to trimming and J lost 4 bases, with 10 bases between them. CDR1 and CDR2 from the germline V gene are SNHLY and FYNNEI. CDR3 sequence: CASSAGTLNEKLFF. In DNA form, the CDR3 reads TGTGCCAGCAGTGCCGGGACACTTAATGAAAAACTGTTTTTT.

This clonotype ranks as medium-sized (0.01 to 0.1%). The library was built for alpha chains, so this beta chain is an off-target read and its size means little. The rearrangement joins TRBV27 to TRBJ1-6; no reliable D call. From germline, CDR1 is MNHEY and CDR2 SMNVEV (reference sequence). The CDR3 sequence is 14 residues long. V was shortened by 4 bases and J by 9 bases, with 13 bases between the two germline ends. The CDR3 DNA follows: TGTGCCAGCAGTTCGGGATCGGCGGGTTCACCCCTCCACTTT. The encoded protein is CASSSGSAGSPLHF.

The table lists this clonotype with many counts. This beta chain represents an off-target read in a library built for alpha chains; its size is of limited meaning. In DNA form, the CDR3 reads TGTGCCAGCAGTTCCCCCGCGGCCGGACTAGCGGCTGCCACAGATACGCAGTATTTT. Protein product: CASSSPAAGLAAATDTQYF. The gene calls are TRBV12-3 or TRBV12-4 and TRBJ2-3; 10 bases map to TRBD2. V was pared by 4 bases and J by 2 bases, with 15 bases of the junction left unmatched. The CDR3 spans 19 residues.

This clonotype is medium-sized within its sample. The library was designed around alpha chains, so this beta chain is a stray read whose abundance carries little weight. In nucleotides, the CDR3 is TGTGCCAGCAGTCCCAGCTCCTACAATGAGCAGTTCTTC. This gives the protein CASSPSSYNEQFF. The V and J genes are TRBV12-3 or TRBV12-4 and TRBJ2-1; D remains unclear. CDR3 length: 13 amino acids. The ends were cut back, 5 bases at V and 0 bases at J, with 5 bases in the middle.

This clonotype was recorded many times. This beta chain appears as a stray read in a library generated for alpha chains; its size is not informative. This chain connects TRBV11-3 to TRBJ2-1; no reliable D call. The germline V gene encodes CDR1 SGHNT and CDR2 YENEEA. The CDR3 length is 14 residues. Between the trimmed V and J ends, which lost 5 bases and 1 base, there was a span of 9 bases. The CDR3 is CASSRRGSYNEQFF. The CDR3 bases are TGTGCCAGCAGCCGGCGAGGATCCTACAATGAGCAGTTCTTC. The full variable domain, rest sourced from reference TRBV11-3 and TRBJ2-1, is EAGVVQSPRYKIIEKKQPVAFWCNPISGHNTLYWYLQNLGQGPELLIRYENEEAVDDSQLPKDRFSAERLKGVDSTLKIQPAELGDSAVYLCASSRRGSYNEQFFGPGTRLTVL.

This clonotype is classed as medium-sized. This beta chain lies outside the target of a library built for alpha chains; its clone size means little. The chain links TRBV29-1 to TRBJ2-4, with 10 bases aligning to TRBD1. In germline, CDR1 is SQVTM, CDR2 ANQGSEA. This CDR3 is 13 amino acids long. J was trimmed by 9 bases and V by 4 bases; bases with no gene match: 6. The CDR3 coding sequence is TGCAGCGTTGGAGGGACAGGGGTTACCATTCAGTACTTC. Translating it yields CSVGGTGVTIQYF.